This entry concerns a single T cell receptor (beta chain). Roughly 0.45 to 1 ug RNA was reverse transcribed with random hexamers. TCRdb independently ran MiXCR on the immunoSEQ multiplex PCR reads; one entry per CDR3 protein. The profile shows some 190,000 distinct CDR3 sequences, roughly 94% of them singletons. The sample originates from a study of CD8 T cells in Susac syndrome. Germline loops: CDR1 DFQATT, CDR2 SNEGSKA (reference sequence). The CDR3 totals 18 residues. The V segment lost 5 bases and the J segment 0 bases; nucleotides outside the gene matches: 11. The control participants were healthy donors, and these controls were matched with respect to both age and sex.

The sequence was collected from a human donor in good health. The chain is built from TRBV20-1 and TRBJ2-3; 13 bases match TRBD2. Material for sequencing was CD4+ T cells from PBMCs. CDR3 amino acids: CSAPGLAGDPQSTDTQYF. CDR3 nucleotide sequence: TGCAGTGCTCCTGGACTAGCGGGAGATCCCCAGAGCACAGATACGCAGTATTTT.